These 26 T cell receptor beta chains were sequenced from one sample in a study of Tregs in tolerant kidney transplant recipients. These TCRs' antigens remain unknown. This table comes from immunoSEQ multiplex PCR, and its TCRdb copy is limited to in-frame clones, with some not included. In the table there are 15,000 to 25,000 clones, roughly two thirds of which are singletons. The specimen was Tregs from blood cultured with allogeneic cells. The receptors stem from a human donor in good health.

The chain joins TRBV6-1 to TRBJ2-3; TRBD1 matches at 10 bases. Germline V CDR1 and CDR2: MNHNS, SASEGT. With 6 bases clipped from V and 7 bases from J, the junction kept 10 bases outside the gene matches. The CDR3 is 15 amino acids. In nucleotides, the CDR3 is TGTGCCAGCAGGAGACAGGGGGCCCGGGAAAATACGCAGTATTTT. Translation: CASRRQGARENTQYF.

The chain employs TRBV7-9 and TRBJ2-4, with D hard to call. CDR1 is SEHNR and CDR2 is FQNEAQ in the germline V gene (reference sequence). The CDR3 is made up of 19 amino acids. V lost 4 bases, J lost 1 base, and 23 bases lay in between. CDR3 amino acids: CASSYIPLPGSYAKNIQYF. The CDR3 DNA reads TGTGCCAGCAGCTATATTCCCCTCCCTGGATCGTACGCCAAAAACATTCAGTACTTC.

J is TRBJ1-1 and V is TRBV30, with D perhaps matching TRBD1 (5 bases). Germline values: CDR1 GTSNPN, CDR2 SVGIG (reference sequence). The CDR3 covers 16 residues. Trimming stripped 5 bases from V and 0 bases from J, with 19 bases between. The CDR3 DNA reads TGTGCCTGGGTCTATCTAGGGACGGCCATGAACACTGAAGCTTTCTTT. It yields the protein CAWVYLGTAMNTEAFF.

This chain links TRBV5-1 with TRBJ1-4; 8 bases match TRBD1. Per the germline V gene, CDR1 is SGHRS and CDR2 is YFSETQ. This CDR3 contains 16 residues. V lost 6 bases, J lost 8 bases, and 15 bases stayed unmatched. CDR3 sequence reads: CASIPFPDRVQEKLFF. The DNA for the CDR3 is TGCGCCAGCATACCCTTTCCGGACAGGGTACAGGAAAAACTGTTTTTT.

The chain has TRBV6-1 and TRBJ2-7; D is possibly TRBD1 (6 bases). Deletions cut 5 bases from V and 2 bases from J, with 16 bases between. The germline CDR1 and CDR2 sequences are MNHNS and SASEGT. The CDR3 sequence is 15 residues long. The CDR3 loop is CASSKIRDITYEQYF. The CDR3 DNA is TGTGCCAGCAGTAAGATCCGGGACATCACCTACGAGCAGTACTTC.

This clone occurred once. This chain joins TRBV7-9 and TRBJ2-1; tentatively, D is TRBD2 (6 bases). Between the trimmed V and J ends, which lost 4 bases and 10 bases, there was a span of 23 bases. The CDR3 spans 16 residues. CDR1 and CDR2 (germline): SEHNR, FQNEAQ (reference sequence). This CDR3 reads CASSSTGTGSAEEQFF. CDR3 DNA sequence: TGTGCCAGCAGCTCGACCGGGACTGGATCGGCGGAGGAGCAGTTCTTC.

Only a few counts were recorded for this clone. V is TRBV28 and J is TRBJ1-5; the match to TRBD1 covers 8 bases. Per germline, CDR1 MDHEN and CDR2 SYDVKM. This CDR3 has 15 residues. V lost 6 bases, J lost 5 bases, and 9 bases stayed unmatched. CDR3 amino acids: CASSLAGGSYQPQHF. Here the CDR3 DNA reads TGTGCCAGCAGCCTCGCAGGGGGCTCTTATCAGCCCCAGCATTTT.

This chain links TRBV7-2 with TRBJ2-7, with 10 positions matching TRBD2. This CDR3 comprises 15 residues. Germline lookup yields CDR1 SGHTA and CDR2 FQGNSA. V trimming: 3 bases; J trimming: 2 bases; junction bases outside the gene matches: 4. CDR3 loop: CASSFSGGRAYEQYF. In DNA form, the CDR3 reads TGTGCCAGCAGCTTTAGCGGGGGGAGGGCCTACGAGCAGTACTTC. The full variable domain, rest sourced from reference TRBV7-2 and TRBJ2-7, is GAGVSQSPSNKVTEKGKDVELRCDPISGHTALYWYRQSLGQGLEFLIYFQGNSAPDKSGLPSDRFSAERTGGSVSTLTIQRTQQEDSAVYLCASSFSGGRAYEQYFGPGTRLTVT.

The gene calls are TRBV18 and TRBJ2-5; 10 nucleotides line up with TRBD2. V lost 4 bases and J lost 2; bases outside the gene matches: 10. Per the germline V gene, CDR1 is KGHSH and CDR2 is LQKENI. There are 17 residues in the CDR3. The CDR3 reads CASSLSLAGAVQETQYF. The CDR3 DNA reads TGTGCCAGCTCACTCTCTCTAGCGGGAGCGGTTCAAGAGACCCAGTACTTC.

V and J are TRBV6-5 and TRBJ2-2; D not resolved. The ends were cut back, 5 bases at V and 2 bases at J, with 9 bases in the middle. Germline lookup yields CDR1 MNHEY and CDR2 SVGAGI. The CDR3 loop spans 14 amino acids. DNA of the CDR3: TGTGCCAGCAGTAACGGATTAAACACCGGGGAGCTGTTTTTT. Translated: CASSNGLNTGELFF.

The genes are TRBV5-1 and TRBJ2-3; 9 bases map to TRBD2. Looked up from germline, CDR1 is SGHRS and CDR2 is YFSETQ. V dropped 0 bases and J dropped 5; count of bases not matched to a gene: 7. This CDR3 spans 16 amino acids. This CDR3 reads CASSLEGSGGGDTQYF. CDR3 nucleotides: TGCGCCAGCAGCTTGGAAGGTAGCGGGGGTGGAGATACGCAGTATTTT. The full variable domain, rest sourced from reference TRBV5-1 and TRBJ2-3, is KAGVTQTPRYLIKTRGQQVTLSCSPISGHRSVSWYQQTPGQGLQFLFEYFSETQRNKGNFPGRFSGRQFSNSRSEMNVSTLELGDSALYLCASSLEGSGGGDTQYFGPGTRLTVL.

The V gene is TRBV18, the J gene TRBJ1-2, with 8 bases that match TRBD1. This CDR3 contains 12 residues. V lost 5 bases to trimming and J lost 8 bases; unmatched junction nucleotides: 4. Germline-derived CDR1 and CDR2 are KGHSH and LQKENI. In nucleotides, the CDR3 is TGTGCCAGCTCAAGGACAGGGCAAGGCTACACCTTC. Translating gives CASSRTGQGYTF. The full variable domain, its missing parts supplied by reference TRBV18 and TRBJ1-2, is NAGVMQNPRHLVRRRGQEARLRCSPMKGHSHVYWYRQLPEEGLKFMVYLQKENIIDESGMPKERFSAEFPKEGPSILRIQQVVRGDSAAYFCASSRTGQGYTFGSGTRLTVV.

This chain joins TRBV30 and TRBJ2-7; TRBD1 aligns across 7 bases. CDR1 is GTSNPN and CDR2 is SVGIG in the germline V gene (reference sequence). The CDR3 sequence is 15 residues long. The V segment lost 0 bases and the J segment 2 bases; nucleotides outside the gene matches: 7. The CDR3 DNA reads as TGTGCCTGGAGTGTGGGCCAGGGGGTGCCCTACGAGCAGTACTTC. Translated, it gives CAWSVGQGVPYEQYF.

This clone was counted once. CDR3 loop: CASSYGGPYNEQFF. Written as DNA, the CDR3 is TGTGCCAGCAGTTACGGAGGACCTTACAATGAGCAGTTCTTC. V gene TRBV6-6 combines with J gene TRBJ2-1; a possible D gene is TRBD2 (5 bases). This CDR3 region has 14 residues. The germline V gene has CDR1 MNHNY and CDR2 SVGAGI (reference sequence). V was clipped by 2 bases and J by 4 bases, with 9 bases between them.

CDR3 coding DNA: TGTGCCAGCAGCCAAAAAAGGGCCGGGGGGAACACCGGGGAGCTGTTTTTT. This codes for CASSQKRAGGNTGELFF. V gene TRBV4-2 combines with J gene TRBJ2-2; perhaps TRBD2 as D (6 bases). The germline V gene has CDR1 LGHNA and CDR2 YNFKEQ. The CDR3 loop spans 17 amino acids. V lost 2 bases to trimming and J lost 1 base, with 14 bases between them.

This clone was recorded a few times. V gene TRBV15 combines with J gene TRBJ1-2, with D tentatively TRBD1 (5 bases). V was shortened by 0 bases and J by 7 bases, with 9 bases between the two germline ends. Germline CDR1 is LNHNV and CDR2 is YYDKDF (reference sequence). This CDR3 comprises 13 residues. CDR3 nucleotides: TGTGCCACCAGCAGAGACACTGGGACTGGCTACACCTTC. Protein sequence: CATSRDTGTGYTF.

The genes are TRBV6-5 and TRBJ1-1; the D gene is possibly TRBD1 (6 bases). Trimming shortened V by 2 bases and J by 5 bases, and 12 bases separated the two germline ends. The CDR3 runs 14 residues. Germline values: CDR1 MNHEY, CDR2 SVGAGI. The CDR3 here is CASSYPQGRTEAFF. The CDR3, as DNA: TGTGCCAGCAGTTACCCTCAGGGGAGGACTGAAGCTTTCTTT.

CDR3 in amino acids: CASSSYSTNEKLFF. CDR3 coding DNA: TGTGCCAGCAGCTCTTACAGCACTAATGAAAAACTGTTTTTT. The chain joins TRBV13 to TRBJ1-4; no clear D gene. This CDR3 comprises 14 residues. From germline, CDR1 is PRHDT and CDR2 FYEKMQ (reference sequence). V was shortened by 4 bases and J by 2 bases, with 8 bases between the two germline ends.

The rearrangement uses TRBV19 and TRBJ1-5; possible D gene TRBD1, 5 bases. CDR1 LNHDA and CDR2 SQIVND come from the germline V gene (reference sequence). The CDR3 runs 12 residues. V gave up 5 bases and J gave up 9 bases, with 11 bases separating them. The CDR3 coding sequence is TGTGCCAGTAGTGCAGGGATTGGGCCCCAGCATTTT. Its translation: CASSAGIGPQHF.

This chain links TRBV5-1 with TRBJ2-5, with TRBD2 as a possible D gene (5 bases). V was shortened by 0 bases and J by 11 bases, with 20 bases between the two germline ends. CDR1 is SGHRS, CDR2 YFSETQ, per germline. The CDR3 is made up of 15 amino acids. CDR3 sequence reads: CASSLAPGRPEGQYF. In DNA form, the CDR3 reads TGCGCCAGCAGCTTGGCCCCCGGGCGGCCTGAGGGTCAGTACTTC.

The table lists this clone with a few counts. The chain recombines TRBV5-1 with TRBJ2-3, with unresolved D. CDR1 is SGHRS, CDR2 YFSETQ, per germline. The CDR3 spans 15 residues. Trimming stripped 0 bases from V and 8 bases from J, with 16 bases between. CDR3 DNA sequence: TGCGCCAGCAGCTTGGTGGGAATAGGGCGCGGTACGCAGTATTTT. Its protein product is CASSLVGIGRGTQYF.

This chain uses TRBV4-2 with TRBJ2-3, with 8 bases that match TRBD2. The CDR3 is 15 amino acids. Germline V lookup: CDR1 LGHNA, CDR2 YNFKEQ. The ends lost 7 bases at V and 0 bases at J; junction bases unmatched: 6. CDR3 DNA sequence: TGTGCCAGCACGATTAGCGGGATGAGCACAGATACGCAGTATTTT. This translates into CASTISGMSTDTQYF.

This chain joins TRBV6-1 and TRBJ1-1; D possibly corresponds to TRBD1 (5 bases). Germline V CDR1 and CDR2: MNHNS, SASEGT. V lost 6 bases, J lost 0 bases, and 11 bases lay in between. The CDR3 loop spans 14 amino acids. The CDR3 DNA reads TGTGCCAGCAGAACAGCAGGGTTGAACACTGAAGCTTTCTTT. This translates into CASRTAGLNTEAFF.

The chain has TRBV19 and TRBJ1-1; 7 nucleotides agree with TRBD1. CDR3 length equals 14 residues. The trim removed 5 bases at V and 2 bases at J, leaving 5 bases unmatched. In germline, CDR1 is LNHDA, CDR2 SQIVND (reference sequence). The CDR3 sequence is CASSLTGFNTEAFF. CDR3 nucleotide sequence: TGTGCCAGTAGTTTGACAGGGTTTAACACTGAAGCTTTCTTT.

This chain joins TRBV11-3 and TRBJ2-5; the match to TRBD2 covers 12 bases. The CDR3 loop spans 16 amino acids. The germline CDR1 and CDR2 sequences are SGHNT and YENEEA. With 5 bases clipped from V and 0 bases from J, the junction kept 4 bases outside the gene matches. The CDR3 spells CASSGRTSGDQETQYF. The CDR3 DNA follows: TGTGCCAGCAGCGGAAGGACTAGCGGGGACCAAGAGACCCAGTACTTC.

This rearrangement joins TRBV5-1 to TRBJ2-7, with a weak D call TRBD1 (5 bases). The germline V gene encodes CDR1 SGHRS and CDR2 YFSETQ. The CDR3 runs 14 residues. V was shortened by 1 base and J by 3 bases, with 11 bases between the two germline ends. The CDR3 DNA is TGCGCCAGCAGCTTGTCTTCAGGGATCTACGAGCAGTACTTC. It is translated as CASSLSSGIYEQYF.